This T cell receptor beta chain came from a study of neoadjuvant anti-PD-1 for oral cavity cancer. Study conclusions and caveats: Higher pretreatment blood Treg/Th17 ratios correlated with higher pretreatment blood and lower post-treatment tumor TCRbeta clonality. Each response group had just a few patients in TCR analyses. Post-nivolumab, blood T cell clonality was significantly elevated in non-responders.

Germline values: CDR1 SGHDT, CDR2 YYEEEE. The CDR3 extends over 14 amino acids. Trimming shortened V by 3 bases and J by 5 bases, and 14 bases separated the two germline ends. TCRdb's table, derived via immunoSEQ multiplex PCR, lists solely in-frame clones and lacks some. The sample holds over 10,000 clones, roughly three fifths seen once. This clone appeared once. Its cognate antigen is unknown. These oral cavity squamous cell carcinomas were HPV-negative and locally advanced. This clonotype was sampled from a person between 40 and 80 years old with oral cavity squamous cell carcinoma. This sequence joins TRBV5-6 and TRBJ1-1, with TRBD1 as a possible D gene (6 bases). The sequencing used PBMCs, collected before nivolumab (anti-PD-1) treatment. The CDR3 nucleotides read TGTGCCAGCAGCTACCTACAGGGAAGTACTGAAGCTTTCTTT. It is translated as CASSYLQGSTEAFF.